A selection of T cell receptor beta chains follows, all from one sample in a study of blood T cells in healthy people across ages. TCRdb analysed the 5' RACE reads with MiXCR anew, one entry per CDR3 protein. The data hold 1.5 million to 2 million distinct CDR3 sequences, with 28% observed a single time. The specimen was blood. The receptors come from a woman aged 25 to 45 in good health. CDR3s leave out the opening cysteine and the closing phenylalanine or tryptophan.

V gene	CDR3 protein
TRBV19	ASGGDVSYEQY
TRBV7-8	ASSFGRPGLLYNEQF
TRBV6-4	ASRPTSGGGTDTQY
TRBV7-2	ASSPGLRSLGEQY
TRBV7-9	ASRTQTYEQY
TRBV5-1	ASSFTMDSSYEQY
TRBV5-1	ASNEGTEAF
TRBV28	ASCFGGGRREQY
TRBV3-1	ASRAQGAGGANVLT
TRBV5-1	ASSSRGASGSSYNEQF
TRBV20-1	SASSSGRAGGTDTQY
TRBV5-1	ASSLIQGVTGELF
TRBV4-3	ASSQMGIGRGTGELF
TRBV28	ASSLQTPNYGYT
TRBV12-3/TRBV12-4	TSSPDRGIAF
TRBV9	ASSLDGILNEQF
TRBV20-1	SARGGGMKGYT
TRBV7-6	ASSLATDRPYT
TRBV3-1	AARTSGSYEQY
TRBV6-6	APVGTDTQY
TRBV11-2	ASSQDRARDTQY
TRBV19	ASSPSGMGNEQF
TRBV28	TSRPAGGQETQY
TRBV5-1	ASSSFRDYGYT
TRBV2	ASSEGLLYEQY
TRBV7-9	ASSAPLGANIASPLH
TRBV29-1	SVLTGIGEQF
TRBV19	ASSIRGQETVSGYT
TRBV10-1	ASSDNRGLTEAF